This T cell receptor beta chain was sequenced in a study of tumor-infiltrating lymphocytes in primary liver carcinoma. Blood RNA came from unsorted whole blood; germline DNA was also extracted. Reverse transcription of roughly 480 ng total RNA with a constant-region primer produced TCR beta cDNA. Three-round nested multiplex PCR performed with slightly modified ARM-PCR produced the TCR beta libraries. Both of the initial two PCR rounds ran for about 9 cycles and employed TRBV1-TRBV30 forward primers alongside a C-beta reverse primer. TCRdb used MiXCR to reprocess the multiplex PCR reads, holding one entry per CDR3 protein. The sample comprises about 310,000 distinct CDR3 sequences, around three fifths of which are singletons, and roughly 9% rests with the top ten. Points on this clonotype: With a much larger clone just one base away, this may be a read error.

The CDR3 covers 15 residues. Germline trimming cut 3 bases from V and 7 bases from J; bases unmatched to any gene: 7. The V gene's germline CDR1 is ENHRY and CDR2 SYGVKD. This chain uses TRBV10-3 with TRBJ2-3, with 10 positions matching TRBD2. The specimen sequenced was peripheral blood. The clonotype originates from a middle-aged man with primary liver carcinoma and hepatitis B virus infection. CDR3 amino acids: CAISESGRAGYTQYF. The CDR3 DNA reads TGTGCCATCAGTGAAAGCGGGAGGGCCGGATATACGCAGTATTTT.